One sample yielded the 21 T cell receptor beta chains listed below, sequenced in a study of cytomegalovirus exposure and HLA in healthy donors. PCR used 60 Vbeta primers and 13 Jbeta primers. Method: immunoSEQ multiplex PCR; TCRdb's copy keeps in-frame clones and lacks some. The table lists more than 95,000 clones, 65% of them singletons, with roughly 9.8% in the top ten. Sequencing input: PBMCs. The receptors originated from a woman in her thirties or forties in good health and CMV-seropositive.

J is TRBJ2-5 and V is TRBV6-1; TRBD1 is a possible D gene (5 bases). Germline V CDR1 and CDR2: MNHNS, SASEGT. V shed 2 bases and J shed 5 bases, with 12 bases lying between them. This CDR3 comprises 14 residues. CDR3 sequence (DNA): TGTGCCAGCAGTGAATGGGGCAGTGCTGAGACCCAGTACTTC. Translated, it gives CASSEWGSAETQYF.

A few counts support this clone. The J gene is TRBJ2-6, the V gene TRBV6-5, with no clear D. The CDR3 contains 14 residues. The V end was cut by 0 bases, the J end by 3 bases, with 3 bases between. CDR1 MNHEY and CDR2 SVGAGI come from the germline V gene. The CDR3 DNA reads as TGTGCCAGCAGTTACTCTCGTGGGGCCAACGTCCTGACTTTC. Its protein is CASSYSRGANVLTF.

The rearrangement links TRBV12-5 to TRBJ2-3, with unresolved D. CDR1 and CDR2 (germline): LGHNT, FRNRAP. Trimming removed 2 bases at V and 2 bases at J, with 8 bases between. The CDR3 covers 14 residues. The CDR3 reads CASGLSRDTDTQYF. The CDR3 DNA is TGTGCTAGTGGTTTGTCGCGTGACACAGATACGCAGTATTTT.

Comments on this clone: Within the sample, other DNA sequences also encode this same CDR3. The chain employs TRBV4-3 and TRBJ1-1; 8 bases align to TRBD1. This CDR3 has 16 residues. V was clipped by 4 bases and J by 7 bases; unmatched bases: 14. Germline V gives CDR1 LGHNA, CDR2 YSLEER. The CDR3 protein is CASSRTLLRGPDEAFF. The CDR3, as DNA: TGCGCCAGCAGCCGCACCCTCCTCAGGGGGCCTGATGAAGCTTTCTTT.

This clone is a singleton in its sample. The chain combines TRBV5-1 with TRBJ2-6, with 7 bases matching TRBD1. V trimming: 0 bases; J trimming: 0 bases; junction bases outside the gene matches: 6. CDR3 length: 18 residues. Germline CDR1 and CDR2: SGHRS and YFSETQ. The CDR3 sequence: CASSLGGQSGSGANVLTF. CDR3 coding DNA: TGCGCCAGCAGCTTGGGGGGACAGTCAGGCTCTGGGGCCAACGTCCTGACTTTC.

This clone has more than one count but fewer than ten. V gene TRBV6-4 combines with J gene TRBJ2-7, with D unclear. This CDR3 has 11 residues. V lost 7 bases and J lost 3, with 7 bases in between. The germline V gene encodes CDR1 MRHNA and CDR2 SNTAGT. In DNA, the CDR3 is TGTGCCAGCATAAGCTTCTACGAGCAGTACTTC. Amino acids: CASISFYEQYF.

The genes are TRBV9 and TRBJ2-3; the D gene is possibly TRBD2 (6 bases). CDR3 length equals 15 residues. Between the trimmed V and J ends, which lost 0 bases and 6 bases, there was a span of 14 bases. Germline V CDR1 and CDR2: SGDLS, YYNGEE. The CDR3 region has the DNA TGTGCCAGCAGCGTAGTGGGGACTGTAGTCGATACGCAGTATTTT. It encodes CASSVVGTVVDTQYF.

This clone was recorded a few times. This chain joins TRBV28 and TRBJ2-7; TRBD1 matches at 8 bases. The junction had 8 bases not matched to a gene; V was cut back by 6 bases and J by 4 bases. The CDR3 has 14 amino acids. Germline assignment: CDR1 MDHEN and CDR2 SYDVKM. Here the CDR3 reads CASSPRQGKYEQYF. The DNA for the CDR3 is TGTGCCAGCAGCCCGAGACAGGGGAAGTACGAGCAGTACTTC.

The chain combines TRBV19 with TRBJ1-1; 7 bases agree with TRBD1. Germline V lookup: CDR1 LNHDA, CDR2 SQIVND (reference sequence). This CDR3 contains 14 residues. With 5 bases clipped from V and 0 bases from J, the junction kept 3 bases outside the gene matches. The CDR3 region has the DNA TGTGCCAGTAGTTCGGGACAGATGAACACTGAAGCTTTCTTT. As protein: CASSSGQMNTEAFF.

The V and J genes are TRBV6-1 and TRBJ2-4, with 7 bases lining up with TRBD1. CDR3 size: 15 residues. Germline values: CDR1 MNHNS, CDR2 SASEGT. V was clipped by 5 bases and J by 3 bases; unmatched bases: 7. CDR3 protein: CASSPLGGSKNIQYF. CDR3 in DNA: TGTGCCAGCAGTCCCTTAGGGGGCAGCAAAAACATTCAGTACTTC.

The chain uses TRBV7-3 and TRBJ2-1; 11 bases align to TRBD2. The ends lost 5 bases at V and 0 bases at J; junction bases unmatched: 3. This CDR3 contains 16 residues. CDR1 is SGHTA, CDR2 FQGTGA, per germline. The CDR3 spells CASSQTSGISYNEQFF. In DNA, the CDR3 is TGTGCCAGCAGCCAGACTAGCGGGATCTCCTACAATGAGCAGTTCTTC.

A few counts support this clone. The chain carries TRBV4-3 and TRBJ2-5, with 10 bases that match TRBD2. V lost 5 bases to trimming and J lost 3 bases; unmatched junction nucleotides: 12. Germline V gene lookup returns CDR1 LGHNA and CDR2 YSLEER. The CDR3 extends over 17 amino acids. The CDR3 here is CASSTNPWLAGEETQYF. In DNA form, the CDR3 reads TGCGCCAGCAGCACGAACCCATGGCTAGCGGGAGAAGAGACCCAGTACTTC.

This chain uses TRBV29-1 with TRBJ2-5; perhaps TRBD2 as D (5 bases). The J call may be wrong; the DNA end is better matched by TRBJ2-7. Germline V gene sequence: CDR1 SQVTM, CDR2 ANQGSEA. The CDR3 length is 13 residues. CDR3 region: CSVGGSQTYEQYF. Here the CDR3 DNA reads TGCAGCGTTGGTGGGAGTCAAACCTACGAGCAGTACTTC.

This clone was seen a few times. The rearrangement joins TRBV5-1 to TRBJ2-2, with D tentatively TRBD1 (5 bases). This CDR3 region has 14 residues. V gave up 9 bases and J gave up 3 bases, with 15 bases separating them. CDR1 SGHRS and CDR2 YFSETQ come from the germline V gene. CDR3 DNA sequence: TGCGCCACAGGCCGGTGGGGCGACACCGGGGAGCTGTTTTTT. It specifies CATGRWGDTGELFF. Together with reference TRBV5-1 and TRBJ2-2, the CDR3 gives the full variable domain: KAGVTQTPRYLIKTRGQQVTLSCSPISGHRSVSWYQQTPGQGLQFLFEYFSETQRNKGNFPGRFSGRQFSNSRSEMNVSTLELGDSALYLCATGRWGDTGELFFGEGSRLTVL.

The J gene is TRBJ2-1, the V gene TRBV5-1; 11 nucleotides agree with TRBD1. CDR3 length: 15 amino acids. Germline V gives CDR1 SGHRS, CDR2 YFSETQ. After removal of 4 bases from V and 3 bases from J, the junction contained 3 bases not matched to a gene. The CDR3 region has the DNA TGCGCCAGCAGCCAGGGACAGGGGGGCTACAATGAGCAGTTCTTC. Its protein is CASSQGQGGYNEQFF.

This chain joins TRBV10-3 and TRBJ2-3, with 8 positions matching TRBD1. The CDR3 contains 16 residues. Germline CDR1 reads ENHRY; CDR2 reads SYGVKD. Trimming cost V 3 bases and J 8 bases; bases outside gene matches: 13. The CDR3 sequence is CAISDPDRGPGGTQYF. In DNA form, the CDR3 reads TGTGCCATCAGTGATCCCGACAGGGGCCCAGGGGGTACGCAGTATTTT.

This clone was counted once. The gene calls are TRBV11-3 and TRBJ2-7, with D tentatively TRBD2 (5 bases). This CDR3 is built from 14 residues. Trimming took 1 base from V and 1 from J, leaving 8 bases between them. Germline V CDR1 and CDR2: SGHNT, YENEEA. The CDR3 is CASSLAGKSYEQYF. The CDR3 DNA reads TGTGCCAGCAGCTTAGCCGGGAAGTCCTACGAGCAGTACTTC.

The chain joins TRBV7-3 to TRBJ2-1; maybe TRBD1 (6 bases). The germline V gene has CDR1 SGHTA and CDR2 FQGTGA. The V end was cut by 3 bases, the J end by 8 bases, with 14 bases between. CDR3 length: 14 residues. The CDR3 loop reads CASSLGHSADEQFF. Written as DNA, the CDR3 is TGTGCCAGCAGCTTGGGACATTCTGCCGATGAGCAGTTCTTC.

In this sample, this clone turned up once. The CDR3 nucleotides read TGTGCCAGTAGTCCGGAAGCGCGGGGAAACACCATATATTTT. It translates to CASSPEARGNTIYF. J is TRBJ1-3 and V is TRBV19; no firm D call. Looked up from germline, CDR1 is LNHDA and CDR2 is SQIVND (reference sequence). V was trimmed by 5 bases and J by 4 bases, leaving 12 bases between them. The CDR3 loop spans 14 amino acids.

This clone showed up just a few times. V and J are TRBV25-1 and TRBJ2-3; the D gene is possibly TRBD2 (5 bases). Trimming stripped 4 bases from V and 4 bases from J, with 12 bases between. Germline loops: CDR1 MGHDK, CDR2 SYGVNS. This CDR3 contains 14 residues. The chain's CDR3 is CASSAVASADTQYF. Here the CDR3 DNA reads TGTGCCAGCAGTGCCGTAGCGTCAGCAGATACGCAGTATTTT. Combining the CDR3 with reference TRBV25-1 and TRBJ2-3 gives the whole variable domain EADIYQTPRYLVIGTGKKITLECSQTMGHDKMYWYQQDPGMELHLIHYSYGVNSTEKGDLSSESTVSRIRTEHFPLTLESARPSHTSQYLCASSAVASADTQYFGPGTRLTVL.

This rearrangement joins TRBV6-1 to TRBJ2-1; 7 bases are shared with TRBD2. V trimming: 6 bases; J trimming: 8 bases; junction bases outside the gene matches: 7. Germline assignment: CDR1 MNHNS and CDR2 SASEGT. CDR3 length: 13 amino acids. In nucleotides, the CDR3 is TGTGCCAGCAGAAGACCCGGGGGGTATGAGCAGTTCTTC. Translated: CASRRPGGYEQFF.